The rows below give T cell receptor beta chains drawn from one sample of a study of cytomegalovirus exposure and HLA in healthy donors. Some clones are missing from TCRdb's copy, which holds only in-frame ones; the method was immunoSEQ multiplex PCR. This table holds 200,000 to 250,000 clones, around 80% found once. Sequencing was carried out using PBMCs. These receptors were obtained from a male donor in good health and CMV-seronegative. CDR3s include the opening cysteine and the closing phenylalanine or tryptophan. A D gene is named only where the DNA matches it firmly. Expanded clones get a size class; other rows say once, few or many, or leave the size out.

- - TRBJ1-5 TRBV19 CASSIGGRGNQPQHF TGTGCCAGTAGTATAGGCGGCCGGGGCAATCAGCCCCAGCATTTT
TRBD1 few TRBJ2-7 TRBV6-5 CASSYLGQASYEQYF TGTGCCAGCAGTTACCTAGGACAGGCCTCCTACGAGCAGTACTTC
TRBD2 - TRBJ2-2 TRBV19 CASSTLLAGGLNTGELFF TGTGCCAGTAGTACCCTACTAGCGGGAGGATTGAACACCGGGGAGCTGTTTTTT
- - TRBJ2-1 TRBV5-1 CASTRESDSYNEQFF TGCGCCAGCACCCGAGAATCTGACAGCTACAATGAGCAGTTCTTC
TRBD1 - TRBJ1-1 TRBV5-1 CASSFRTGGMNTEAFF TGCGCCAGCAGCTTCCGGACAGGTGGAATGAACACTGAAGCTTTCTTT
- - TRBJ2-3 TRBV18 CASSQGDTQYF TGTGCCAGCTCCCAGGGGGATACGCAGTATTTT
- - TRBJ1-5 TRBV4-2 CASSLRRQGYSNQPQHF TGTGCCAGCAGCCTAAGGCGTCAGGGGTACAGCAATCAGCCCCAGCATTTT
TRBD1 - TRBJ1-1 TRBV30 CAWRRWYRGETEAFF TGTGCCTGGAGGCGTTGGTACAGGGGGGAAACTGAAGCTTTCTTT
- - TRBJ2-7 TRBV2 CASSETRVGEQYF TGTGCCAGCAGTGAAACGAGGGTGGGGGAGCAGTACTTC
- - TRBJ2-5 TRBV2 CASRGSGSGETQYF TGTGCCAGCAGAGGGTCCGGGAGTGGAGAGACCCAGTACTTC
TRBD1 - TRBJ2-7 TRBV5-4 CASSPQTGPYEQYF TGTGCCAGCAGCCCCCAGACAGGGCCCTACGAGCAGTACTTC
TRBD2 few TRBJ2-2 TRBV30 CAWSPGTSGSIGELFF TGTGCCTGGTCCCCCGGGACTAGCGGGAGCATCGGGGAGCTGTTTTTT
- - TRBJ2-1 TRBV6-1 CASLVSGYNEQFF TGTGCCAGCTTAGTCTCTGGTTACAATGAGCAGTTCTTC
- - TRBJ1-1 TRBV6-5 CASSLQLNTEAFF TGTGCCAGCAGCCTACAGCTAAACACTGAAGCTTTCTTT
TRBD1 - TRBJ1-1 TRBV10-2 CASSESQGAQMNTEAFF TGCGCCAGCAGTGAGTCGCAGGGGGCGCAAATGAACACTGAAGCTTTCTTT
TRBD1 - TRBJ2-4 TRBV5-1 CASSLGDRGGVGIQYF TGCGCCAGCAGCTTGGGGGACAGGGGCGGGGTAGGCATTCAGTACTTC
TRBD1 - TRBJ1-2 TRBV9 CASSGGTGNGYTF TGTGCCAGCAGCGGAGGGACAGGAAACGGCTACACCTTC
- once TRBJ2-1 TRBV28 CASSTLLASRFF TGTGCCAGCAGTACCCTGTTGGCTAGTCGGTTCTTC
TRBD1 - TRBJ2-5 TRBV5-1 CASSSHGQGGETQYF TGCGCCAGCAGCTCACATGGACAGGGCGGGGAGACCCAGTACTTC
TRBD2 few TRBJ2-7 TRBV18 CASSQTSGDSYEQYF TGTGCCAGCTCCCAAACTAGCGGGGACTCCTACGAGCAGTACTTC
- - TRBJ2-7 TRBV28 CASSLGSYEQYF TGTGCCAGCAGTCTAGGGAGTTACGAGCAGTACTTC